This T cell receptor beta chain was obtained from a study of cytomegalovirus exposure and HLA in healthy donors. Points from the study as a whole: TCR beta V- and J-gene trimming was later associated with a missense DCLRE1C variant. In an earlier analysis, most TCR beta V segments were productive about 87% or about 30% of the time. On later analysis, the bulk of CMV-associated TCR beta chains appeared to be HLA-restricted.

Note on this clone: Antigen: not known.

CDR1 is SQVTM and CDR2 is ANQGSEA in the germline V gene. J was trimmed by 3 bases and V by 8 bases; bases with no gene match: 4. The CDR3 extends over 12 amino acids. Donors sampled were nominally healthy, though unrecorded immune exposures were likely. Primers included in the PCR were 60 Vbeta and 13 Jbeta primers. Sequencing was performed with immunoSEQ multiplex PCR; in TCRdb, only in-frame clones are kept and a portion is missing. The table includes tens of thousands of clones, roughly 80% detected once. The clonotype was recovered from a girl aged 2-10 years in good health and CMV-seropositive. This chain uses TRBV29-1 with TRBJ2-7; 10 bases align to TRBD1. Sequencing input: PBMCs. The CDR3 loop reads CSIRTGGYEQYF. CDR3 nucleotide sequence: TGCAGCATCCGGACAGGGGGCTACGAGCAGTACTTC.